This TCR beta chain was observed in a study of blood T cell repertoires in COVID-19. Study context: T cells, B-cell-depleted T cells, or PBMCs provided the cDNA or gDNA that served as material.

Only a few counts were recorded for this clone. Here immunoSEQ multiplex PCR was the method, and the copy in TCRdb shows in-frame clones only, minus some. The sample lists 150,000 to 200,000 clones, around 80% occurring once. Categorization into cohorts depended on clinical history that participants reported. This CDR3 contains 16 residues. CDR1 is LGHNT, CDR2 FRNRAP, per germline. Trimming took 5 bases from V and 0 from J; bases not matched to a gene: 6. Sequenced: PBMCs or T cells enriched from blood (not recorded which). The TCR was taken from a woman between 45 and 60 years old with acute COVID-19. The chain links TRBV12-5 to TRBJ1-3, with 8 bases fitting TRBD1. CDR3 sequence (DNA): TGTGCTAGTGGTAAGGGACAGGAAATCTCTGGAAACACCATATATTTT. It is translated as CASGKGQEISGNTIYF. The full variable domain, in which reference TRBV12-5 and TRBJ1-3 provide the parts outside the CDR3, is DARVTQTPRHKVTEMGQEVTMRCQPILGHNTVFWYRQTMMQGLELLAYFRNRAPLDDSGMPKDRFSAEMPDATLATLKIQPSEPRDSAVYFCASGKGQEISGNTIYFGEGSWLTVV.